Below, 5 T cell receptor beta chains from the same sample are listed, as sequenced in a study of blood T cell repertoires in COVID-19. The assay was immunoSEQ multiplex PCR, and TCRdb's table has in-frame clones only and misses some. The table records 40,000 to 50,000 clones, roughly 89% of them present only once. The sample consisted of peripheral blood. Receptor source: a man between 50 and 59 years old with active COVID-19.

The rearrangement joins TRBV6-5 to TRBJ1-1, with no clear D. V lost 6 bases and J lost 6, with 17 bases in between. Germline CDR1 reads MNHEY; CDR2 reads SVGAGI. This CDR3 comprises 14 residues. In DNA, the CDR3 is TGTGCCAGCAGCGGTTTATTGAGCGAAGCTGAAGCTTTCTTT. Its protein product is CASSGLLSEAEAFF.

V is TRBV28 and J is TRBJ2-3, with D perhaps TRBD1 (6 bases). The CDR3 contains 14 residues. Trimming removed 4 bases from V and 1 base from J, with 9 bases in between. Germline CDR1 MDHEN, CDR2 SYDVKM. Here the CDR3 reads CASSWQGRTDTQYF. CDR3 in DNA: TGTGCCAGCAGTTGGCAGGGGCGCACAGATACGCAGTATTTT.

The J gene is TRBJ2-7, the V gene TRBV6-2 or TRBV6-3; unclear D gene. The CDR3 spans 12 residues. Germline values: CDR1 MNHEY, CDR2 SVGEGT. V lost 0 bases, J lost 5 bases, and 5 bases lay in between. The CDR3 nucleotides read TGTGCCAGCAGTTACTCAAGCCACGAGCAGTACTTC. Translating gives CASSYSSHEQYF.

The V and J genes are TRBV14 and TRBJ2-3, with TRBD2 matching 10 bases. The CDR3 spans 15 residues. V was clipped by 5 bases and J by 4 bases; unmatched bases: 6. Germline CDR1 SGHDN, CDR2 FVKESK. The CDR3 spells CASSMSGGGADTQYF. In DNA, the CDR3 is TGTGCCAGCAGCATGAGCGGGGGGGGAGCAGATACGCAGTATTTT.

The chain links TRBV2 to TRBJ1-2; D not resolved. This CDR3 comprises 13 residues. Germline V CDR1 and CDR2: SNHLY, FYNNEI. V gave up 2 bases and J gave up 5 bases, with 9 bases separating them. The CDR3 DNA reads as TGTGCCAGCAGTGAACTTCCGGGGTATGGCTACACCTTC. This gives the protein CASSELPGYGYTF.